The 3 T cell receptor beta chains listed next were all sequenced from one sample in a study of T cell responses to AZD1222 COVID-19 vaccine. Data came from immunoSEQ multiplex PCR; TCRdb stores just in-frame clones and leaves some out. The sample holds nearly 110,000 clones, roughly 90% seen once. The sequences come from peripheral blood, collected on day 0 of AZD1222 vaccination. The receptors here all came from an adult in good health.

The CDR3 DNA reads as TGCGCCAGCAGCGCCCAGGGTGGAAACACCATATATTTT. This encodes CASSAQGGNTIYF. The chain employs TRBV5-1 and TRBJ1-3; D is possibly TRBD1 (5 bases). The CDR3 contains 13 residues. Germline V CDR1 and CDR2: SGHRS, YFSETQ. V shed 4 bases and J shed 3 bases, with 8 bases lying between them.

The rearrangement uses TRBV6-2 or TRBV6-3 and TRBJ2-3; TRBD1 or TRBD2 may be the D gene (5 bases each). CDR1 is MNHEY, CDR2 SVGEGT, per germline. Trimming removed 6 bases from V and 2 bases from J, with 12 bases in between. CDR3 length: 14 amino acids. The CDR3 loop is CASSRDGATDTQYF. Here the CDR3 DNA reads TGTGCCAGCAGCCGGGACGGAGCCACAGATACGCAGTATTTT.

The chain couples TRBV28 to TRBJ2-3; 13 bases map to TRBD2. CDR3 size: 22 residues. V lost 5 bases to trimming and J lost 2 bases; unmatched junction nucleotides: 22. Germline-derived CDR1 and CDR2 are MDHEN and SYDVKM. The CDR3 DNA is TGTGCCAGCAGTACCGGGCAGGGGGGGCAGCGGACTAGCGGGAGACCCACAGATACGCAGTATTTT. The encoded protein is CASSTGQGGQRTSGRPTDTQYF.